Given below is one TCR beta chain in context. Its antigen remains unidentified. No base-level quality is on record; no much larger clone is a single base apart. Peripheral blood and lesional scalp punch biopsies were obtained from patients with alopecia areata. Human scalp biopsies were fixed immediately in PAXgene tissue containers. Library preparation employed the immunoSEQ multiplex PCR assay. RNA was extracted from all samples and reverse transcribed into cDNA as template for TCR sequencing. First-strand cDNA was synthesized using SuperScript III with a 2:1 mix of oligo-dT and random hexamers. A synthetic immune receptor repertoire was used to assess amplification bias, and residual bias was removed computationally. The authors' pipeline ran thus. Raw reads were preprocessed to remove errors, and CDR3 was defined by IMGT conventions from the conserved cysteine to phenylalanine. Clonality was computed by normalizing Shannon entropy by log2 of the number of productive unique TCRs and subtracting the result from 1. Whether scalp clones were CD4 or CD8 was inferred by matching scalp TCRbeta sequences against CD4 and CD8 repertoires sorted from blood. The immuneACCESS repertoire file appears here via TCRdb, limited to in-frame rearrangements. These files lack a portion of the clones; in checked studies, under half of the deficit traces to unresolved V genes, and the cause of the others is not known. V, J and clone size reflect that table, while D and trimming were determined from the DNA. This sample has approximately 12,000 clones in its table, and around 62% of those were observed once. The top ten constitute over 12% of the sample.

Here V drops 8 bases and J drops 5 bases, and the junction holds 1 base not matched to any gene. The CDR3 has 13 amino acids, counting the end cysteine and phenylalanine. CDR3 DNA only is kept here, 39 bases in frame from base 1. Looking up the germline V gene (reference sequence) yields CDR1 LNHDA and CDR2 SQIVND. The data derive from a study of CD8+ T cells in alopecia areata (dated by TCRdb to the late 2010s). Some background on the complete study: The treated patients took part in an open-label pilot trial in which moderate-to-severe alopecia areata was treated with oral tofacitinib at 5 to 10 mg twice daily. Clonality in the scalp was compared among normal scalp (n=4), patchy alopecia areata scalp (n=8), and alopecia totalis/universalis scalp (n=8). In both human patients and the C3H/HeJ mouse model, the study applied high-throughput TCRbeta sequencing to look at T cell clonal expansion in alopecia areata. Patients on tofacitinib were biopsied at baseline and after 4 and 24 weeks of treatment, and several of the patients also had a later scalp biopsy. immunoSEQ multiplex PCR using 35 Vbeta forward primers and 13 Jbeta reverse primers was used to amplify TCRbeta CDR3 regions. On the human side, TCRbeta sequencing was run on scalp tissue and on sorted CD4+ and CD8+ peripheral blood T cells from healthy controls and from alopecia areata patients with either patchy or totalis/universalis disease. The RNA source kit depended on sample type: the PAXgene miRNA kit for fixed scalp, the miRNeasy kit for PBMCs, and the RNeasy kit for mouse skin. Tofacitinib was administered for 6 to 18 months, and 6 months of follow-up off drug were then conducted to assess delayed response and recurrence. On the study overall, not on this receptor specifically: Compared with normal scalp, lesional scalp had higher clonality and more expanded CD8+ clones, particularly in alopecia totalis/universalis, a pattern that suggests antigenic drive. Shared TCR sequences between patients were less evident than in mice, which may be partly attributable to HLA diversity in the patient population. Unlike mouse skin, where gammadelta T cells dominate, normal human skin contains resident alphabeta T cells that get sequenced too, which complicates analysis of the scalp TCR repertoire.

The specimen sequenced was skin. The chain links TRBV19 with TRBJ2-2, with 11 junctional bases fitting TRBD1. The TCR was taken from a human donor with alopecia areata. The CDR3 amino acid sequence is: CASGDRGTGELFF. Read as DNA, the sequence is TGTGCCAGTGGGGACAGGGGGACCGGGGAGCTGTTTTTT.